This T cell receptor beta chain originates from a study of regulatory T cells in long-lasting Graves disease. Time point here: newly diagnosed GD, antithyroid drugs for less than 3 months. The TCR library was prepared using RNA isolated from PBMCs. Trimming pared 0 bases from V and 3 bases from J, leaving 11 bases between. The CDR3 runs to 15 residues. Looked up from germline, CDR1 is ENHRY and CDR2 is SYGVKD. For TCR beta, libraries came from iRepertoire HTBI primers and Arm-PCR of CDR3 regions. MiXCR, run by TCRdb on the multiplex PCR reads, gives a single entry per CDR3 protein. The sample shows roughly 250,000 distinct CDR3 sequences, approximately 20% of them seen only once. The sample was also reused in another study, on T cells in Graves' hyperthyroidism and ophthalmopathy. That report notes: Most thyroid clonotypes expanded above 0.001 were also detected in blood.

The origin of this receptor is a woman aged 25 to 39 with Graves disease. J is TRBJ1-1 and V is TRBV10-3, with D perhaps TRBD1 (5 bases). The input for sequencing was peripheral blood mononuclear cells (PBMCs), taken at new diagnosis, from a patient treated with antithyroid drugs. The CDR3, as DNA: TGTGCCATCAGTGAGTCATCAGGGATGGACACTGAAGCTTTCTTT. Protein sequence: CAISESSGMDTEAFF.